Following are 14 T cell receptor beta chains from one sample sequenced in a study of cytomegalovirus exposure and HLA in healthy donors. The table came from immunoSEQ multiplex PCR; TCRdb's copy has only in-frame clones and leaves some out. The sample carries a few hundred thousand clones, nearly 90% recorded once. Sequenced material: PBMCs. The receptor set was obtained from a woman aged 18-30 years in good health and CMV-seronegative.

The chain joins TRBV6-1 to TRBJ1-5, with D possibly TRBD1 on 5 matching bases. Germline CDR1 is MNHNS and CDR2 is SASEGT. This CDR3 is built from 15 residues. The germline V and J ends were trimmed by 8 bases and 1 base, with 15 bases remaining between them. The CDR3 is CASCCQGGSNQPQHF. Here the CDR3 DNA reads TGTGCCAGCTGCTGTCAGGGCGGAAGCAATCAGCCCCAGCATTTT.

CDR3: CAISGALAGKGNTIYF. CDR3 DNA sequence: TGTGCCATCAGTGGGGCCCTTGCAGGGAAGGGAAACACCATATATTTT. The rearrangement uses TRBV10-3 and TRBJ1-3; weak D call: TRBD1 (5 bases). The CDR3 is 16 amino acids. V was pared by 4 bases and J by 4 bases, with 17 bases between. CDR1 is ENHRY, CDR2 SYGVKD, per germline.

The CDR3 loop reads CASRPAGQGRNSPLHF. The CDR3 DNA reads as TGTGCCAGCAGACCTGCCGGACAGGGGCGGAATTCACCCCTCCACTTT. This chain connects TRBV5-4 to TRBJ1-6, with TRBD1 matching 9 bases. Trimming at V came to 5 bases and at J to 7 bases, leaving 10 bases not matched to a gene. The CDR3 spans 16 residues. Germline V lookup: CDR1 SGHNT, CDR2 YYREEE (reference sequence).

The V call is TRBV4-1, the J call TRBJ2-5; D may be TRBD2 (5 bases). Germline loops: CDR1 MGHRA, CDR2 YSYEKL. The CDR3 is 16 amino acids. With 1 base removed from V and 5 bases from J, the gap between germline ends came to 17 bases. The CDR3 DNA reads TGCGCCAGCAGCCAAGTTCCAGGACGGAGGAGGGAGACCCAGTACTTC. It yields the protein CASSQVPGRRRETQYF.

The V gene is TRBV20-1, the J gene TRBJ2-7; D is uncertain. This CDR3 is 11 amino acids long. CDR1 DFQATT and CDR2 SNEGSKA come from the germline V gene (reference sequence). V was shortened by 4 bases and J by 3 bases, with 7 bases between the two germline ends. DNA of the CDR3: TGCAGTGCTAAATATAACTACGAGCAGTACTTC. Translation gives CSAKYNYEQYF.

The chain links TRBV7-8 to TRBJ1-3; perhaps TRBD1 as D (6 bases). The CDR3 has 14 residues. From germline, CDR1 is SGHVS and CDR2 FQNEAQ. V gave up 6 bases and J gave up 8 bases, with 17 bases separating them. For the CDR3, the DNA is TGTGCCAGCAGTATCAGGGGCCCGGAGGACACCATATATTTT. It is translated as CASSIRGPEDTIYF.

With respect to this clone: At one boundary the junction diverges from the germline segment, which might be a read error. The rearrangement joins TRBV27 to TRBJ1-2, with D possibly matching TRBD1 (5 bases). CDR3 length equals 12 residues. Germline loops: CDR1 MNHEY, CDR2 SMNVEV (reference sequence). The CDR3 spells CASSLSTTELLF. The CDR3 region has the DNA TGTGCCAGCAGTTTATCGACGACAGAACTTCTCTTC.

The chain carries TRBV7-9 and TRBJ1-1; no firm D call. Germline V gives CDR1 SEHNR, CDR2 FQNEAQ (reference sequence). This CDR3 contains 14 residues. V was pared by 5 bases and J by 1 base, with 11 bases between. The CDR3 nucleotides are TGTGCCAGCAGCCCCACCAACGGGAACACTGAAGCTTTCTTT. Its protein is CASSPTNGNTEAFF.

The rearrangement uses TRBV5-1 and TRBJ2-3, with TRBD2 as a possible D gene (7 bases). Trimming pared 4 bases from V and 1 base from J, leaving 16 bases between. Germline V gene lookup returns CDR1 SGHRS and CDR2 YFSETQ. The CDR3 contains 16 residues. The CDR3 DNA reads as TGCGCCAGCAGCGCTACATCGGGGGGCCGCACAGATACGCAGTATTTT. The encoded protein is CASSATSGGRTDTQYF. Full variable domain (remainder filled in from reference TRBV5-1 and TRBJ2-3): KAGVTQTPRYLIKTRGQQVTLSCSPISGHRSVSWYQQTPGQGLQFLFEYFSETQRNKGNFPGRFSGRQFSNSRSEMNVSTLELGDSALYLCASSATSGGRTDTQYFGPGTRLTVL.

The CDR3 DNA is TGTGCCAGCAGTGCCACGGGACTAGCGGGGGCGACCTCCTACGAGCAGTACTTC. Translating gives CASSATGLAGATSYEQYF. The V call is TRBV27, the J call TRBJ2-7, with 14 positions matching TRBD2. V dropped 5 bases and J dropped 0; count of bases not matched to a gene: 9. The CDR3 has 18 amino acids. CDR1 and CDR2 from the germline V gene are MNHEY and SMNVEV (reference sequence).

This clone was seen just once. The rearrangement joins TRBV4-1 to TRBJ1-1; TRBD1 aligns across 8 bases. This CDR3 has 14 residues. The V gene end was trimmed by 2 bases and the J gene end by 8 bases; junction bases not matched to a gene: 7. Germline V gene data show CDR1 as MGHRA and CDR2 as YSYEKL. The CDR3 sequence is CASSQRDRILEAFF. The CDR3 DNA reads TGCGCCAGCAGCCAAAGGGACAGGATTTTAGAAGCTTTCTTT.

V is TRBV5-1 and J is TRBJ2-2, with 10 bases matching TRBD1. The CDR3 runs 14 residues. The ends lost 7 bases at V and 3 bases at J; junction bases unmatched: 3. Germline V CDR1 and CDR2: SGHRS, YFSETQ. As DNA, the CDR3 is TGCGCCAGCTCCGGGACAGGGGACACCGGGGAGCTGTTTTTT. It codes for CASSGTGDTGELFF. The complete variable domain, with remaining parts taken from reference TRBV5-1 and TRBJ2-2, reads KAGVTQTPRYLIKTRGQQVTLSCSPISGHRSVSWYQQTPGQGLQFLFEYFSETQRNKGNFPGRFSGRQFSNSRSEMNVSTLELGDSALYLCASSGTGDTGELFFGEGSRLTVL.

The chain has TRBV9 and TRBJ1-1; the D gene is possibly TRBD1 (6 bases). V dropped 4 bases and J dropped 4 bases, with 17 bases sitting between them. CDR3 length: 15 amino acids. Germline V CDR1 and CDR2: SGDLS, YYNGEE. Written as DNA, the CDR3 is TGTGCCAGCAGCACCCTGGGGGGGCAGGGCACTGAAGCTTTCTTT. Encoded protein: CASSTLGGQGTEAFF.

The genes are TRBV5-1 and TRBJ1-4; D gene unclear. The V end lost 1 base, the J end lost 2 bases, and 6 bases lay between the germline ends. Per germline, CDR1 SGHRS and CDR2 YFSETQ. This CDR3 spans 14 amino acids. The CDR3 here is CASSLRETNEKLFF. The CDR3 DNA sequence: TGCGCCAGCAGCTTGCGGGAGACTAATGAAAAACTGTTTTTT.